This TCR beta chain was sequenced for a study of cytomegalovirus exposure and HLA in healthy donors. Study-level points and caveats: Association with HLA alleles at 0.05 false discovery rate was found for 16,951 TCR beta sequences in a later analysis. A few CMV-associated chains proved CMV antigen-specific in vitro. Sequencing probably produced one cluster of sequence variants that were highly shared.

As regards this clone: Its antigen is unidentified.

The V segment lost 3 bases and the J segment 8 bases; nucleotides outside the gene matches: 18. Germline values: CDR1 SGDLS, CDR2 YYNGEE. The length of the CDR3 is 18 residues. Primers included in the PCR were 60 Vbeta and 13 Jbeta primers. Clones were read by immunoSEQ multiplex PCR, and TCRdb kept only the in-frame ones, dropping some. Found here are over 110,000 clones, roughly four fifths of them singletons; the top ten hold less than 3%. Material: PBMCs. The rearrangement links TRBV9 to TRBJ1-4, with 8 bases fitting TRBD1. The sequence was collected from a male donor in good health and CMV-seronegative. CDR3 coding DNA: TGTGCCAGCAGCGGACCAGGGGGCTCGGGGTTGATTGGGGAAAAACTGTTTTTT. This gives the protein CASSGPGGSGLIGEKLFF.